The 14 T cell receptor beta chains below all came from one sample that was sequenced in a study of technical replicates of blood from several donors. This table comes from immunoSEQ multiplex PCR, and its TCRdb copy is limited to in-frame clones, with some not included. The repertoire includes more than 70,000 clones, around 90% of them detected once, and 0.25% to 0.35% sits in the top ten. Sequenced sample: T cells isolated from PBMCs. The receptors here all came from a human donor in good health.

The chain has TRBV18 and TRBJ1-2, with 8 positions matching TRBD1. There are 15 residues in the CDR3. CDR1 KGHSH and CDR2 LQKENI come from the germline V gene. V lost 3 bases and J lost 7; bases outside the gene matches: 10. CDR3 DNA sequence: TGTGCCAGCTCACCGTCCAACCAGGGGGCCGGTGGCTACACCTTC. Translating gives CASSPSNQGAGGYTF.

This chain links TRBV9 with TRBJ2-3, with D possibly matching TRBD2 (6 bases). In germline, CDR1 is SGDLS, CDR2 YYNGEE. V lost 3 bases and J lost 0, with 14 bases in between. This CDR3 contains 16 residues. The CDR3 spells CASSDGGKTSTDTQYF. In nucleotides, the CDR3 is TGTGCCAGCAGCGATGGGGGGAAAACTAGCACAGATACGCAGTATTTT. Based on the CDR3 plus reference TRBV9 and TRBJ2-3, the full variable domain is DSGVTQTPKHLITATGQRVTLRCSPRSGDLSVYWYQQSLDQGLQFLIQYYNGEERAKGNILERFSAQQFPDLHSELNLSSLELGDSALYFCASSDGGKTSTDTQYFGPGTRLTVL.

This clone was seen more than once but under ten times. This chain uses TRBV19 with TRBJ2-7; 7 nucleotides match TRBD1. The CDR3 length is 14 residues. Looked up from germline, CDR1 is LNHDA and CDR2 is SQIVND (reference sequence). J lost 6 bases, V lost 5 bases, and 10 bases had no gene match. CDR3 in amino acids: CASSPDRRSREQYF. CDR3 nucleotide sequence: TGTGCCAGTAGTCCGGACAGGAGGTCTCGCGAGCAGTACTTC.

The chain employs TRBV9 and TRBJ2-3, with a tentative D call TRBD2 (6 bases). Germline lookup yields CDR1 SGDLS and CDR2 YYNGEE. Trimming stripped 3 bases from V and 0 bases from J, with 8 bases between. This CDR3 is built from 14 residues. CDR3 loop: CASSGSGSTDTQYF. Here the CDR3 DNA reads TGTGCCAGCAGCGGTAGCGGAAGCACAGATACGCAGTATTTT.

The CDR3 DNA reads as TGTGCCAGCAGTGAGTCAGGGACTGGAAACACCATATATTTT. This encodes CASSESGTGNTIYF. The chain couples TRBV6-1 to TRBJ1-3; TRBD1 is a possible D gene (5 bases). Trimming left V 3 bases short and J 2 bases short, with 8 bases between. There are 14 residues in the CDR3. Germline CDR1 and CDR2: MNHNS and SASEGT.

The rearrangement links TRBV9 to TRBJ2-7, with TRBD1 as a possible D gene (6 bases). Germline loops: CDR1 SGDLS, CDR2 YYNGEE. The CDR3 contains 15 residues. Trimming left V 0 bases short and J 2 bases short, with 12 bases between. CDR3 residues: CASSVGWQGTYEQYF. Here the CDR3 DNA reads TGTGCCAGCAGCGTAGGTTGGCAGGGGACCTACGAGCAGTACTTC.

The chain joins TRBV27 to TRBJ2-5, with D possibly matching TRBD1 (6 bases). There are 16 residues in the CDR3. With 5 bases removed from V and 2 bases from J, the gap between germline ends came to 18 bases. Germline assignment: CDR1 MNHEY and CDR2 SMNVEV (reference sequence). In nucleotides, the CDR3 is TGTGCCAGCAGTCGATGGGGGCCCCGTACTCAAGAGACCCAGTACTTC. Protein sequence: CASSRWGPRTQETQYF.

This clone was picked up one time. This rearrangement joins TRBV7-8 to TRBJ1-4; the D is unclear. V gave up 4 bases and J gave up 0 bases, with 15 bases separating them. The germline CDR1 and CDR2 sequences are SGHVS and FQNEAQ. This CDR3 contains 17 residues. CDR3 protein: CASSSKLRVATNEKLFF. The CDR3 DNA reads TGTGCCAGCAGCTCAAAATTGAGGGTTGCAACTAATGAAAAACTGTTTTTT.

The CDR3 protein is CASSLSRRGPEAFF. In DNA, the CDR3 is TGTGCCAGCAGTTTAAGTAGGAGAGGCCCTGAAGCTTTCTTT. The genes are TRBV28 and TRBJ1-1; D gene uncertain. The CDR3 has 14 amino acids. V lost 2 bases and J 6 bases, leaving 13 bases between the germline ends. Germline lookup yields CDR1 MDHEN and CDR2 SYDVKM.

This sequence joins TRBV4-1 and TRBJ2-1, with 7 bases that match TRBD2. Trimming took 2 bases from V and 8 from J; bases not matched to a gene: 18. CDR3 length: 18 residues. Germline loops: CDR1 MGHRA, CDR2 YSYEKL. CDR3: CASSQPFLYGRVIDEQFF. The CDR3 nucleotides are TGCGCCAGCAGCCAACCCTTTCTTTATGGGAGGGTCATCGATGAGCAGTTCTTC.

This chain links TRBV14 with TRBJ2-7, with TRBD2 as a possible D gene (6 bases). Germline assignment: CDR1 SGHDN and CDR2 FVKESK. Trimming removed 1 base from V and 0 bases from J, with 10 bases in between. CDR3 length equals 15 residues. The CDR3 protein is CASSQVGGFSYEQYF. CDR3 DNA sequence: TGTGCCAGCAGCCAAGTCGGGGGATTCTCCTACGAGCAGTACTTC. The full variable domain, in which reference TRBV14 and TRBJ2-7 provide the parts outside the CDR3, is EAGVTQFPSHSVIEKGQTVTLRCDPISGHDNLYWYRRVMGKEIKFLLHFVKESKQDESGMPNNRFLAERTGGTYSTLKVQPAELEDSGVYFCASSQVGGFSYEQYFGPGTRLTVT.

The genes are TRBV27 and TRBJ2-7; D perhaps matches TRBD2 (6 bases). This CDR3 comprises 14 residues. CDR1 and CDR2 (germline): MNHEY, SMNVEV (reference sequence). V lost 7 bases and J lost 3, with 16 bases in between. The CDR3 coding sequence is TGTGCCAGCACCGAAAGGGGCGGGAACTACGAGCAGTACTTC. It translates to CASTERGGNYEQYF.

The V call is TRBV19, the J call TRBJ1-3; D uncertain. The CDR3 spans 14 residues. Germline V gives CDR1 LNHDA, CDR2 SQIVND (reference sequence). V was shortened by 3 bases and J by 2 bases, with 8 bases between the two germline ends. Here the CDR3 DNA reads TGTGCCAGTAGTATTCAACAGACTGGAAACACCATATATTTT. Translation gives CASSIQQTGNTIYF. Drawing the rest from reference TRBV19 and TRBJ1-3, the complete variable domain is DGGITQSPKYLFRKEGQNVTLSCEQNLNHDAMYWYRQDPGQGLRLIYYSQIVNDFQKGDIAEGYSVSREKKESFPLTVTSAQKNPTAFYLCASSIQQTGNTIYFGEGSWLTVV.

This clone was counted a few times. The chain employs TRBV6-5 and TRBJ1-1; 7 bases fit TRBD1. After removal of 6 bases from V and 3 bases from J, the junction contained 7 bases not matched to a gene. Germline V gene lookup returns CDR1 MNHEY and CDR2 SVGAGI. The CDR3 length is 14 residues. The CDR3 loop is CASRPTGVYTEAFF. The CDR3 bases are TGTGCCAGCAGACCTACAGGGGTTTACACTGAAGCTTTCTTT.